Presented here are 13 T cell receptor beta chains from one specimen sequenced in a study of T cells in localized non-small cell lung cancer. Data came from immunoSEQ multiplex PCR; TCRdb stores just in-frame clones and leaves some out. This sample yields tens of thousands of clones, of which more than 75% are seen a single time; nearly 9.5% belongs to the top ten. This sample comprised peripheral blood, obtained before any cancer treatment. All receptors come from an older female donor with stage I lung adenocarcinoma.

The CDR3 loop is CASRTAGGETGANVLTF. In DNA, the CDR3 is TGTGCCAGTAGAACGGCAGGGGGGGAGACTGGGGCCAACGTCCTGACTTTC. V gene TRBV19 combines with J gene TRBJ2-6; D may match TRBD1 or TRBD2 (7 bases each). The CDR3 consists of 17 residues. V lost 6 bases, J lost 2 bases, and 17 bases lay in between. Per the germline V gene, CDR1 is LNHDA and CDR2 is SQIVND (reference sequence).

This clone came up once. The chain uses TRBV10-1 and TRBJ2-1; perhaps TRBD2 as D (5 bases). Trimming cost V 8 bases and J 4 bases, with 15 bases left between them. Per germline, CDR1 WNHNN and CDR2 SYGVQD (reference sequence). The length of the CDR3 is 14 residues. The CDR3 spells CASGQQRTYNEQFF. CDR3 coding DNA: TGCGCCAGCGGCCAGCAACGGACTTACAATGAGCAGTTCTTC.

This sequence joins TRBV19 and TRBJ1-1; TRBD1 is a possible D gene (6 bases). V gave up 5 bases and J gave up 5 bases, with 15 bases separating them. The CDR3 loop spans 14 amino acids. CDR1 LNHDA and CDR2 SQIVND come from the germline V gene (reference sequence). As DNA, the CDR3 is TGTGCCAGTAGTCTCCCGGGACAACGGACTGAAGCTTTCTTT. Amino acid sequence: CASSLPGQRTEAFF.

The J gene is TRBJ2-7, the V gene TRBV6-6; D call uncertain. The V end was cut by 6 bases, the J end by 0 bases, with 6 bases between. Germline V lookup: CDR1 MNHNY, CDR2 SVGAGI (reference sequence). The CDR3 has 12 amino acids. In DNA form, the CDR3 reads TGTGCCAGCAGCCGGAACTCCTACGAGCAGTACTTC. Translating it yields CASSRNSYEQYF.

The chain uses TRBV9 and TRBJ1-1; 9 positions match TRBD1. Germline CDR1 reads SGDLS; CDR2 reads YYNGEE. V gave up 4 bases and J gave up 1 base; unmatched junction bases: 8. The CDR3 spans 16 residues. The DNA for the CDR3 is TGTGCCAGCAGCCCCCGTACAGGGGGCCCGAACACTGAAGCTTTCTTT. As protein: CASSPRTGGPNTEAFF.

CDR3 sequence (DNA): TGTGCCACCAGCAGAGGAGGTGACCGACGGTCTGGGGCCAACGTCCTGACTTTC. The encoded protein is CATSRGGDRRSGANVLTF. The rearrangement links TRBV15 to TRBJ2-6, with no clear D. V dropped 1 base and J dropped 1 base, with 14 bases sitting between them. The germline V gene has CDR1 LNHNV and CDR2 YYDKDF (reference sequence). The CDR3 runs 18 residues.

In this sample, this clone turned up a few times. This sequence joins TRBV4-2 and TRBJ1-1; D is unclear. This CDR3 has 13 amino acids. Trimming removed 0 bases from V and 4 bases from J, with 6 bases in between. The V gene's germline CDR1 is LGHNA and CDR2 YNFKEQ. CDR3 sequence: CASSQEEGTEAFF. In DNA, the CDR3 is TGTGCCAGCAGCCAAGAAGAGGGCACTGAAGCTTTCTTT.

The table lists this clone with a few counts. The chain has TRBV7-2 and TRBJ2-7; 11 nucleotides match TRBD2. The V gene end was trimmed by 1 base and the J gene end by 0 bases; junction bases not matched to a gene: 5. The CDR3 totals 17 residues. CDR1 is SGHTA, CDR2 FQGNSA, per germline. CDR3 loop: CASSLVVLAGGSYEQYF. The CDR3 region has the DNA TGTGCCAGCAGCTTAGTTGTCCTAGCGGGGGGCTCCTACGAGCAGTACTTC.

This chain uses TRBV13 with TRBJ2-7; 9 positions agree with TRBD1. After removal of 0 bases from V and 2 bases from J, the junction contained 2 bases not matched to a gene. The CDR3 is 15 amino acids. CDR1 is PRHDT and CDR2 is FYEKMQ in the germline V gene (reference sequence). CDR3 residues: CASSLGTGGTYEQYF. The CDR3 DNA reads TGTGCCAGCAGCTTAGGGACAGGGGGGACCTACGAGCAGTACTTC.

The rearrangement uses TRBV11-3 and TRBJ2-5; no clear D gene. Germline V gives CDR1 SGHNT, CDR2 YENEEA. This CDR3 spans 11 amino acids. V gave up 5 bases and J gave up 1 base, with 2 bases separating them. CDR3 sequence reads: CASSAQETQYF. DNA for the CDR3: TGTGCCAGCAGCGCCCAAGAGACCCAGTACTTC.

This chain links TRBV4-2 with TRBJ2-2, with unresolved D. Trimming left V 0 bases short and J 3 bases short, with 11 bases between. The CDR3 contains 16 residues. Looked up from germline, CDR1 is LGHNA and CDR2 is YNFKEQ. The CDR3 reads CASSQESSFYTGELFF. CDR3 DNA: TGTGCCAGCAGCCAAGAATCGAGTTTTTACACCGGGGAGCTGTTTTTT.

The CDR3 DNA sequence: TGTGCCAGTAGTGCGACAGGTTTGAACACTGAAGCTTTCTTT. It translates to CASSATGLNTEAFF. The chain has TRBV19 and TRBJ1-1; a weak D match, TRBD1 (6 bases). V was pared by 5 bases and J by 0 bases, with 10 bases between. CDR1 and CDR2 from the germline V gene are LNHDA and SQIVND (reference sequence). The CDR3 has 14 amino acids.

This chain links TRBV5-1 with TRBJ1-1; D gene unclear. Trimming took 0 bases from V and 9 from J, leaving 21 bases between them. CDR3 length equals 16 residues. CDR1 SGHRS and CDR2 YFSETQ come from the germline V gene. The CDR3 DNA reads TGCGCCAGCAGCTTGGGGGGTCGTTCCGACCGGGAAAAAGCTTTCTTT. Its protein product is CASSLGGRSDREKAFF.